The clone carrying this TCR beta chain was seen many times. Its antigen is not identified. The data originate from a study of regulatory T cells in long-lasting Graves disease. Looking at the study overall: Less than 3 months of antithyroid drugs had been taken by newly diagnosed Graves' patients. Findings and limits, study-wide: Favoring TRBV28, TRBJ1-2 and TRBJ2-5 was a feature seen in persistent disease.

The TCR beta library used iRepertoire HTBI primers with Arm-PCR amplification of CDR3. TCRdb passed the multiplex PCR reads through MiXCR, listing each CDR3 protein once. Found here are 540,000 or so distinct CDR3 sequences, approximately 15% of them singletons; the top ten hold under 10%. Germline V CDR1 and CDR2: DFQATT, SNEGSKA (reference sequence). CDR3 length: 14 amino acids. The J segment lost 6 bases and the V segment lost 5 bases, leaving 3 bases of the junction unmatched. Time point meaning: newly diagnosed GD, antithyroid drugs for less than 3 months. The TCR library was made from RNA extracted from PBMCs. Xi'an, China, was home to the endocrinology department that provided patients. In addition, the sample was reused for a study of T cells in Graves' hyperthyroidism and ophthalmopathy. That work states: Appearing also in blood were most of the thyroid clonotypes expanded above 0.001.

V gene TRBV20-1 combines with J gene TRBJ2-1, with 14 positions matching TRBD2. The TCR originated in a man younger than 40 with Graves disease. The sample was peripheral blood mononuclear cells (PBMCs), taken at new diagnosis, from a patient treated with antithyroid drugs. CDR3 DNA: TGCAGTGCTGGACTAGCGGGAGGCGTCAATGAGCAGTTCTTC. This gives the protein CSAGLAGGVNEQFF.